The subject of this entry is one T cell receptor (beta chain). Its specificity is unknown. The TCR beta cDNA libraries contained unique molecular identifiers. TCRdb ran MiXCR on the PCR reads and lists one entry per CDR3 protein. The sample contains roughly 540,000 distinct CDR3 sequences, 30% to 40% of which appear only once. The CDR3 spans 17 residues. J lost 2 bases, V lost 3 bases, and 9 bases had no gene match. CDR1 is LNHNV, CDR2 YYDKDF, per germline (reference sequence). This record comes from a study of post-analysis software for immune sequencing data. Across the study: Patients with relapsing-remitting, secondary progressive and progressive-relapsing multiple sclerosis courses were all represented.

Study-level results: Samples from one preparation batch, clustered by F measure, grouped strongly together. Diversity measured as normalized Chao1 was significantly lower in multiple sclerosis patients than in controls. When patients were compared with controls, 5 or 6 TRBV segments were more frequent, TRBV5-6, TRBV5-1 and TRBV20-1 among them.

The chain joins TRBV15 to TRBJ1-2, with TRBD1 identical over 10 bases. This sequence originates from a girl under 18 with multiple sclerosis. The sample comprised blood. CDR3 loop: CATSSRRQGAKNYGYTF. In DNA form, the CDR3 reads TGTGCCACCAGCAGCCGGAGACAGGGGGCTAAAAACTATGGCTACACCTTC.